This entry concerns a single TCR beta chain. Its specificity is not known. Only in-frame clones appear in the TCRdb table, and some are missing; sequencing was by immunoSEQ multiplex PCR. The table shows around 67,000 clones, with approximately 87% occurring only once. This sample is part of a study of T cells in localized non-small cell lung cancer. Study results and limitations: There were a median roughly 54 of the top 100 tumor clones appearing in adjacent lung. It was uninvolved adjacent lung that showed the highest T cell clonality, exceeding tumor. Higher blood T cell density tracked longer overall survival. A single tumor region was sequenced, leaving heterogeneity possible.

This CDR3 is built from 12 residues. Looked up from germline, CDR1 is LNHDA and CDR2 is SQIVND (reference sequence). V was trimmed by 6 bases and J by 4 bases, leaving 9 bases between them. The chain has TRBV19 and TRBJ1-2; D ambiguous. Sequenced here: peripheral blood, sampled before any cancer treatment. The clonotype originates from a woman between 40 and 69 years old with stage I lung adenocarcinoma. The CDR3 region is CASRGIAYGYTF. The CDR3 bases are TGTGCCAGTAGGGGGATCGCCTATGGCTACACCTTC.